A single sample gave rise to the 29 T cell receptor beta chains below, sequenced in a study of T cell responses to AZD1222 COVID-19 vaccine. Some clones are missing from TCRdb's copy, which holds only in-frame ones; the method was immunoSEQ multiplex PCR. The sample lists 150,000 to 200,000 clones, just over 90% occurring once. Sequences were derived from peripheral blood, sampled on day 0 of AZD1222 vaccination. These receptors all stem from an adult in good health.

This clone was counted a single time. This chain links TRBV9 with TRBJ2-5, with a tentative D call TRBD1 (6 bases). V was trimmed by 1 base and J by 5 bases, leaving 15 bases between them. CDR3 size: 15 residues. CDR1 is SGDLS, CDR2 YYNGEE, per germline. CDR3 protein: CASSVSTGPVETQYF. The CDR3 DNA reads as TGTGCCAGCAGCGTATCGACAGGTCCTGTGGAGACCCAGTACTTC.

The V gene is TRBV19, the J gene TRBJ1-2; 7 bases are shared with TRBD1. Unmatched junction bases numbered 15, after V lost 7 bases and J lost 4 bases. This CDR3 is built from 16 residues. CDR1 LNHDA and CDR2 SQIVND come from the germline V gene (reference sequence). CDR3 in DNA: TGTGCCAGTACCGCTAATTCGGCGGGACAGAGCTATGGCTACACCTTC. This encodes CASTANSAGQSYGYTF.

Only a few counts were recorded for this clone. The chain uses TRBV5-1 and TRBJ2-7; D remains ambiguous. The CDR3 runs 14 residues. Germline V gene sequence: CDR1 SGHRS, CDR2 YFSETQ. V was cut by 3 bases and J by 0 bases, with 10 bases left in between. This chain's CDR3 is CASSSAAYSYEQYF. The CDR3 nucleotides read TGCGCCAGCAGCTCAGCAGCCTACTCCTACGAGCAGTACTTC.

The chain combines TRBV5-1 with TRBJ2-7; 7 positions match TRBD1. V lost 7 bases, J lost 7 bases, and 20 bases stayed unmatched. CDR1 is SGHRS, CDR2 YFSETQ, per germline. The CDR3 covers 16 residues. The CDR3 protein is CASGTTGSQAGREQYF. The CDR3 bases are TGCGCCAGCGGAACGACAGGGAGCCAGGCGGGTCGGGAGCAGTACTTC.

This sequence joins TRBV20-1 and TRBJ2-2; 8 nucleotides match TRBD2. There are 17 residues in the CDR3. Germline trimming cut 3 bases from V and 10 bases from J; bases unmatched to any gene: 19. The germline V gene has CDR1 DFQATT and CDR2 SNEGSKA (reference sequence). The CDR3 reads CSASSMRSGGGLEELFF. The CDR3 DNA reads TGCAGTGCTAGTAGTATGCGCAGCGGGGGAGGTCTTGAGGAGCTGTTTTTT.

This clone was observed a few times. The gene calls are TRBV19 and TRBJ1-4; D unclear. The CDR3 covers 12 residues. Germline V gene sequence: CDR1 LNHDA, CDR2 SQIVND (reference sequence). Trimming removed 4 bases at V and 7 bases at J, with 7 bases between. As DNA, the CDR3 is TGTGCCAGTAGTAATGAGGGTGAAAAACTGTTTTTT. Protein: CASSNEGEKLFF.

This clone was detected once. This chain uses TRBV5-6 with TRBJ1-2; possibly TRBD1 for D (6 bases). The germline gives CDR1 SGHDT, CDR2 YYEEEE. V was clipped by 1 base and J by 4 bases, with 14 bases between them. The CDR3 totals 15 residues. CDR3 coding DNA: TGTGCCAGCAGCTTGTGGGGGGGCCTAGCCTATGGCTACACCTTC. As protein: CASSLWGGLAYGYTF. The full variable domain, its missing parts supplied by reference TRBV5-6 and TRBJ1-2, is DAGVTQSPTHLIKTRGQQVTLRCSPKSGHDTVSWYQQALGQGPQFIFQYYEEEERQRGNFPDRFSGHQFPNYSSELNVNALLLGDSALYLCASSLWGGLAYGYTFGSGTRLTVV.

The J gene is TRBJ1-2, the V gene TRBV7-8, with D uncertain. The germline V gene encodes CDR1 SGHVS and CDR2 FQNEAQ. This CDR3 has 13 amino acids. Between the trimmed V and J ends, which lost 1 base and 2 bases, there was a span of 5 bases. The DNA for the CDR3 is TGTGCCAGCAGCTTAGGGGCAAACTATGGCTACACCTTC. Protein product: CASSLGANYGYTF.

The chain uses TRBV3-1 (or the pseudogene TRBV3-2) and TRBJ1-2; D remains ambiguous. In germline, CDR1 is LGHDT, CDR2 YNNKEL (reference sequence). V was cut by 1 base and J by 8 bases, with 8 bases left in between. CDR3 length equals 12 residues. Written as DNA, the CDR3 is TGTGCCAGCAGCCAAGTAAGGCTGGGCTACACCTTC. Its translation is CASSQVRLGYTF.

This clone appeared once. J is TRBJ2-7 and V is TRBV4-1, with TRBD1 identical over 8 bases. V trimming: 0 bases; J trimming: 5 bases; junction bases outside the gene matches: 9. Germline V CDR1 and CDR2: MGHRA, YSYEKL. This CDR3 region has 16 residues. CDR3: CASSQDLWDRRNEQYF. In nucleotides, the CDR3 is TGCGCCAGCAGCCAAGATCTCTGGGACAGGCGGAACGAGCAGTACTTC.

The V and J genes are TRBV18 and TRBJ2-1; 13 bases align to TRBD2. Unmatched junction bases numbered 5, after V lost 6 bases and J lost 6 bases. Germline loops: CDR1 KGHSH, CDR2 LQKENI. This CDR3 region has 15 residues. The CDR3 DNA follows: TGTGCCAGCTCGCCCACTAGCGGGGGGGCCAATGAGCAGTTCTTC. Its translation: CASSPTSGGANEQFF.

The chain couples TRBV30 to TRBJ1-6; 8 bases are shared with TRBD1. The V segment lost 4 bases and the J segment 9 bases; nucleotides outside the gene matches: 5. The CDR3 is 13 amino acids. Germline CDR1 and CDR2: GTSNPN and SVGIG (reference sequence). The CDR3 region is CAWNSGGGSPLHF. Here the CDR3 DNA reads TGTGCCTGGAATTCAGGGGGCGGTTCACCCCTCCACTTT.

The V gene is TRBV7-9, the J gene TRBJ1-6; D possibly corresponds to TRBD1 (6 bases). The germline V and J ends were trimmed by 5 bases and 2 bases, with 13 bases remaining between them. The length of the CDR3 is 16 residues. Germline CDR1 reads SEHNR; CDR2 reads FQNEAQ (reference sequence). CDR3 nucleotides: TGTGCCAGCAGCCCGACCGGACAGCCCTATAATTCACCCCTCCACTTT. Amino acids: CASSPTGQPYNSPLHF.

This clone was seen just once. The chain carries TRBV19 and TRBJ1-2, with D perhaps matching TRBD1 (5 bases). The CDR3 is 16 amino acids. The V end was cut by 7 bases, the J end by 7 bases, with 25 bases between. CDR1 is LNHDA, CDR2 SQIVND, per germline (reference sequence). The CDR3 DNA follows: TGTGCCAGTATGTCATCATGGGACTACCCCTTGGGTGGCTACACCTTC. This sequence encodes CASMSSWDYPLGGYTF.

The chain joins TRBV11-2 to TRBJ2-5, with 9 bases aligning to TRBD2. V shed 3 bases and J 4 bases; nucleotides not matched to a gene: 6. CDR3 length: 15 amino acids. Germline values: CDR1 SGHAT, CDR2 FQNNGV. The CDR3 loop reads CASSLAGGGGETQYF. CDR3 DNA: TGTGCCAGCAGCTTGGCGGGGGGGGGCGGAGAGACCCAGTACTTC. Supplemented by reference TRBV11-2 and TRBJ2-5, the full variable domain reads EAGVAQSPRYKIIEKRQSVAFWCNPISGHATLYWYQQILGQGPKLLIQFQNNGVVDDSQLPKDRFSAERLKGVDSTLKIQPAKLEDSAVYLCASSLAGGGGETQYFGPGTRLLVL.

The chain has TRBV2 and TRBJ1-5; TRBD1 is a possible D gene (5 bases). The length of the CDR3 is 14 residues. Per the germline V gene, CDR1 is SNHLY and CDR2 is FYNNEI. V lost 4 bases, J lost 4 bases, and 11 bases lay in between. CDR3 in DNA: TGTGCCAGCAGTGCGGCAGGGAGAAATCAGCCCCAGCATTTT. Encoded protein: CASSAAGRNQPQHF.

The V and J genes are TRBV5-1 and TRBJ2-2; D is unclear. The CDR3 is made up of 13 amino acids. V lost 6 bases to trimming and J lost 0 bases, with 6 bases between them. Germline CDR1 SGHRS, CDR2 YFSETQ. CDR3 sequence reads: CASTTANTGELFF. As DNA, the CDR3 is TGCGCCAGCACAACGGCGAACACCGGGGAGCTGTTTTTT.

The chain links TRBV19 to TRBJ1-1; the match to TRBD1 covers 10 bases. The CDR3 is 17 amino acids. From germline, CDR1 is LNHDA and CDR2 SQIVND (reference sequence). V was pared by 5 bases and J by 0 bases, with 9 bases of the junction left unmatched. CDR3 sequence reads: CASSLGQGGIMNTEAFF. The CDR3 nucleotides are TGTGCCAGTAGTTTAGGACAGGGGGGGATAATGAACACTGAAGCTTTCTTT.

The chain couples TRBV9 to TRBJ2-2; no reliable D call. CDR1 and CDR2 from the germline V gene are SGDLS and YYNGEE. V lost 0 bases to trimming and J lost 1 base, with 4 bases between them. CDR3 size: 14 residues. CDR3 nucleotide sequence: TGTGCCAGCAGCGTAGCTAGGAACACCGGGGAGCTGTTTTTT. The encoded protein is CASSVARNTGELFF.

The V gene is TRBV11-3, the J gene TRBJ2-7; 8 bases match TRBD2. Per the germline V gene, CDR1 is SGHNT and CDR2 is YENEEA. V lost 5 bases and J lost 4; bases outside the gene matches: 10. The CDR3 spans 15 residues. For the CDR3, the DNA is TGTGCCAGCAGCCAAGGACTAGCTCCGACTTACGAGCAGTACTTC. Protein: CASSQGLAPTYEQYF.

This clone was detected only once. The chain carries TRBV5-1 and TRBJ2-1; 8 bases line up with TRBD2. The J segment lost 3 bases and the V segment lost 4 bases, leaving 9 bases of the junction unmatched. Germline CDR1 is SGHRS and CDR2 is YFSETQ. This CDR3 spans 16 amino acids. DNA of the CDR3: TGCGCCAGCAGCATAACGGAGCGGGGGATCTACAATGAGCAGTTCTTC. It encodes CASSITERGIYNEQFF.

CDR3 region: CASSRGSGAHRTEAFF. The CDR3 coding sequence is TGTGCCAGCAGTCGGGGGAGTGGGGCGCATAGGACTGAAGCTTTCTTT. The chain couples TRBV5-5 to TRBJ1-1; D may be TRBD1 (5 bases). There are 16 residues in the CDR3. The germline gives CDR1 SGHKS, CDR2 YYEKEE (reference sequence). The V end lost 5 bases, the J end lost 5 bases, and 22 bases lay between the germline ends.

The chain recombines TRBV5-4 with TRBJ1-2; possible D gene TRBD1, 5 bases. The germline CDR1 and CDR2 sequences are SGHNT and YYREEE (reference sequence). V lost 6 bases and J lost 4, with 13 bases in between. The CDR3 spans 13 residues. The CDR3 loop reads CASTPGQSYGYTF. For the CDR3, the DNA is TGTGCCAGCACCCCTGGACAATCCTATGGCTACACCTTC.

The chain uses TRBV10-3 and TRBJ1-2; 8 bases line up with TRBD1. V trimming: 2 bases; J trimming: 6 bases; junction bases outside the gene matches: 8. The CDR3 runs to 15 residues. The germline V gene encodes CDR1 ENHRY and CDR2 SYGVKD. CDR3 protein: CAISEQGQGAHGYTF. The CDR3 region has the DNA TGTGCCATCAGTGAGCAAGGCCAGGGGGCCCATGGCTACACCTTC.

The CDR3 sequence is CASSHDIDRVNTEAFF. CDR3 DNA: TGCGCCAGCAGCCATGATATTGACAGGGTGAACACTGAAGCTTTCTTT. The chain employs TRBV4-1 and TRBJ1-1; 7 nucleotides align to TRBD1. The junction had 7 bases not matched to a gene; V was cut back by 3 bases and J by 0 bases. The CDR3 runs 16 residues. Per germline, CDR1 MGHRA and CDR2 YSYEKL.

This clone was found once. The rearrangement uses TRBV12-3 or TRBV12-4 and TRBJ1-4; D is unresolved. The ends were cut back, 2 bases at V and 8 bases at J, with 6 bases in the middle. The CDR3 runs 12 residues. CDR3 bases: TGTGCCAGCAGTTTAATTAAGGAAAAACTGTTTTTT. This translates into CASSLIKEKLFF.

Turning to this clone: The sample carries other DNA sequences with the same CDR3. The V and J genes are TRBV6-1 and TRBJ1-2; no clear D. Trimming left V 2 bases short and J 4 bases short, with 5 bases between. CDR1 MNHNS and CDR2 SASEGT come from the germline V gene. This CDR3 spans 12 amino acids. The CDR3 sequence: CASSERLYGYTF. The CDR3, as DNA: TGTGCCAGCAGTGAACGACTCTATGGCTACACCTTC.

The chain uses TRBV6-1 and TRBJ1-5; the match to TRBD1 covers 8 bases. The CDR3 runs 16 residues. Germline CDR1 is MNHNS and CDR2 is SASEGT. J gave up 10 bases and V 3 bases, and 14 bases lay outside the gene matches. For the CDR3, the DNA is TGTGCCAGCAGTGACCTTTTATGGGACAGGATTCAACCCCAGCATTTT. It is translated as CASSDLLWDRIQPQHF.

The J gene is TRBJ1-1, the V gene TRBV29-1; tentatively, D is TRBD1 (5 bases). The V end was cut by 3 bases, the J end by 1 base, with 12 bases between. CDR3 length: 14 amino acids. The germline gives CDR1 SQVTM, CDR2 ANQGSEA. This CDR3 is CSVDAGYGNTEAFF. The CDR3 DNA sequence: TGCAGCGTTGACGCAGGGTATGGGAACACTGAAGCTTTCTTT. Full variable domain (rest looked up from reference TRBV29-1 and TRBJ1-1): SAVISQKPSRDICQRGTSLTIQCQVDSQVTMMFWYRQQPGQSLTLIATANQGSEATYESGFVIDKFPISRPNLTFSTLTVSNMSPEDSSIYLCSVDAGYGNTEAFFGQGTRLTVV.